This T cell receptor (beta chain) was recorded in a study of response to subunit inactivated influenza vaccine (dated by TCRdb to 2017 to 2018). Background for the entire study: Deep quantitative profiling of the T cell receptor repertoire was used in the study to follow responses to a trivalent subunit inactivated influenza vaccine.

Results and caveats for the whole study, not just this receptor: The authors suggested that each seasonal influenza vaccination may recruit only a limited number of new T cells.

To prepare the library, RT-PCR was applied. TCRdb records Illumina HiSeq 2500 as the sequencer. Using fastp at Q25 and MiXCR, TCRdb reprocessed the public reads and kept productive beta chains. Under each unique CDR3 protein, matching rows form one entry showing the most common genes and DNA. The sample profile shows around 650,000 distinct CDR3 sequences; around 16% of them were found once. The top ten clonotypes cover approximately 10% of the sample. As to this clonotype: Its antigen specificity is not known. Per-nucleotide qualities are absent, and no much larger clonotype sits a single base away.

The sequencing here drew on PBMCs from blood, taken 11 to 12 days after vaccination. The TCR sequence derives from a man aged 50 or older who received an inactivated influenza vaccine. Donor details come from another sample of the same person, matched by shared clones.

The nucleotide sequence is TGTGCCAGCAGAGGACAGGGCGGAGAACCCCTCCACTTT. This yields the protein CASRGQGGEPLHF. The chain was built from TRBV6-2 or TRBV6-3 and TRBJ1-6; the junction holds 8 bases that match TRBD1. Clipping removes 6 bases from V and 12 bases from J, with 7 as the unmatched junction base count. CDR1 MNHEY and CDR2 SVGEGT are derived from the germline V gene. The CDR3 starts with the cysteine, ends with the phenylalanine, and has 13 residues. Of the read, only the CDR3 DNA is kept; its 39 bases are in frame from base 1.